This T cell receptor beta chain was captured in a study of beta chain features in type 1 diabetes. Study outcomes and limitations: There was a possibility that cDNA sequencing over-represented cells with high TCR expression. Any HLA effect on TCRB rearrangement was left unresolved by small sub-analyses. It was among patients, rather than healthy donors, that naive, central memory and Treg TCRB repertoires appeared more similar. Fewer junction insertions and more nucleotide deletions appeared in type 1 diabetes patients. TCRB CDR3 length was moderately but significantly reduced in all four CD4+ subsets of Type 1 diabetes patients.

J was trimmed by 7 bases and V by 5 bases; bases with no gene match: 4. The CDR3 consists of 14 residues. Germline V gene sequence: CDR1 SEHNR, CDR2 FQNEAQ (reference sequence). For this clone: Its matching antigen is unknown.

Reverse transcribing all isolated RNA meant expressed TCRB transcripts were sequenced. The repertoire was sequenced with immunoSEQ multiplex PCR; TCRdb's copy has only in-frame clones and lacks some. Of approximately 730,000 clones listed, 13% are singletons. The receptor was derived from a man aged 18 to 29 with type 1 diabetes. The sequencing input was naive CD4+ T cells from blood. The rearrangement joins TRBV7-9 to TRBJ1-6; 8 bases map to TRBD1. Written as DNA, the CDR3 is TGTGCCAGCAGCCATGACAGGGGAAATTCACCCCTCCACTTT. It translates to CASSHDRGNSPLHF.